A single sample gave rise to the 10 T cell receptor beta chains below, sequenced in a study of human T cells and chemical hapten exposure. Sample time point: healthy volunteer bleed at 6 weeks. The study extracted total RNA from unfractionated whole blood. TCRdb re-analysed the RACE reads in MiXCR, keeping a single row per CDR3 protein. The profile shows about 34,000 distinct CDR3 sequences, 4.5% to 5.5% of them singletons. Sequenced material: whole blood. These receptors came from a human donor in good health. Some clones in this sample may be carry-over from other donors' samples.

This clonotype was observed many times. Here the CDR3 DNA reads TGCGCCAGCAGCTTCTTCCACTCCGACAGGGGGACCGGGGAGCTGTTTTTT. As protein: CASSFFHSDRGTGELFF. V and J are TRBV5-1 and TRBJ2-2; 9 positions agree with TRBD1. This CDR3 spans 17 amino acids. CDR1 is SGHRS, CDR2 YFSETQ, per germline. V gave up 2 bases and J gave up 5 bases; unmatched junction bases: 10. The full variable domain, its missing parts supplied by reference TRBV5-1 and TRBJ2-2, is KAGVTQTPRYLIKTRGQQVTLSCSPISGHRSVSWYQQTPGQGLQFLFEYFSETQRNKGNFPGRFSGRQFSNSRSEMNVSTLELGDSALYLCASSFFHSDRGTGELFFGEGSRLTVL.

This clonotype has only a few counts. This rearrangement joins TRBV5-1 to TRBJ2-5; no clear D. Germline V lookup: CDR1 SGHRS, CDR2 YFSETQ. V was trimmed by 4 bases and J by 0 bases, leaving 10 bases between them. The CDR3 contains 14 residues. The CDR3 DNA follows: TGCGCCAGCAGCCTTAGGCCACACCAAGAGACCCAGTACTTC. Protein product: CASSLRPHQETQYF.

This clonotype was found a few times. This chain connects TRBV12-3 or TRBV12-4 to TRBJ1-5, with 7 bases fitting TRBD1. The junction had 9 bases not matched to a gene; V was cut back by 6 bases and J by 7 bases. The CDR3 has 14 residues. The CDR3 nucleotides read TGTGCCAGCAGCCTCGACAGGGTTAGGCAGCCCCAGCATTTT. The encoded protein is CASSLDRVRQPQHF.

This clonotype showed up many times. The rearrangement links TRBV20-1 to TRBJ1-1; D remains unclear. The CDR3 totals 14 residues. The germline gives CDR1 DFQATT, CDR2 SNEGSKA (reference sequence). The CDR3 sequence is CSLGLGSGNTEAFF. The CDR3 nucleotides read TGCAGCCTGGGATTGGGGTCAGGGAACACTGAAGCTTTCTTT.

This clonotype occurred many times. The chain is built from TRBV7-2 and TRBJ1-5, with 8 bases fitting TRBD1. J gave up 6 bases and V 5 bases, and 3 bases lay outside the gene matches. Germline V gene data show CDR1 as SGHTA and CDR2 as FQGNSA. The CDR3 is 13 amino acids. CDR3 sequence (DNA): TGTGCCAGCAGCCGTCAGGGGGCTCAGCCCCAGCATTTT. This encodes CASSRQGAQPQHF.

This clonotype appeared a few times. V usage is TRBV4-1 and J usage is TRBJ1-4; no reliable D call. The CDR3 has 13 residues. Looked up from germline, CDR1 is MGHRA and CDR2 is YSYEKL. Trimming left V 5 bases short and J 5 bases short, with 9 bases between. CDR3 coding DNA: TGCGCCAGCAGCGCCCCCAGGAATGAAAAACTGTTTTTT. It yields the protein CASSAPRNEKLFF.

A word on this clonotype: At one boundary the junction diverges from the germline segment, which might be a read error. The chain is built from TRBV7-2 and TRBJ2-3; maybe TRBD1 (5 bases). Germline V gene sequence: CDR1 SGHTA, CDR2 FQGNSA. This CDR3 comprises 13 residues. CDR3 residues: CVSSLGVSDTQYF. CDR3 in DNA: TGTGTCAGCAGCCTAGGGGTATCAGATACGCAGTATTTT.

Many counts were recorded for this clonotype. This chain joins TRBV12-3 or TRBV12-4 and TRBJ1-2; D not resolved. V was pared by 3 bases and J by 0 bases, with 8 bases between. This CDR3 contains 14 residues. CDR3 nucleotides: TGTGCCAGCAGTTTGTCAGCCCCTAACTATGGCTACACCTTC. Translation gives CASSLSAPNYGYTF.

This clonotype was counted only a few times. This sequence joins TRBV5-1 and TRBJ1-2, with D unclear. Deletions cut 4 bases from V and 4 bases from J, with 8 bases between. The CDR3 sequence is 12 residues long. CDR1 is SGHRS and CDR2 is YFSETQ in the germline V gene. The CDR3 nucleotides are TGCGCCAGCAGCCCGGAGCGCTATGGCTACACCTTC. Protein product: CASSPERYGYTF.

This clonotype was observed many times. This rearrangement joins TRBV28 to TRBJ2-1; TRBD2 matches at 12 bases. The CDR3 is made up of 18 amino acids. Germline CDR1 and CDR2: MDHEN and SYDVKM. V shed 2 bases and J 7 bases; nucleotides not matched to a gene: 12. The CDR3 DNA reads TGTGCCAGCAGTTTACCCCTACAGACTAGCGGGGGAGGAAATGAGCAGTTCTTC. This gives the protein CASSLPLQTSGGGNEQFF.